Below, 29 T cell receptor beta chains from the same sample are listed, as sequenced in a study of sequential checkpoint blockade in melanoma. This table comes from immunoSEQ multiplex PCR, and its TCRdb copy is limited to in-frame clones, with some not included. The table shows about 5,000 clones, with approximately 32% occurring only once. Described treatment: randomized to nivolumab then ipilimumab (arm A) or the reverse (arm B). This sample comprised tumor tissue (inferred from file names), obtained from a patient given nivolumab and ipilimumab in sequence. These receptors were collected from a human donor with melanoma.

This chain joins TRBV19 and TRBJ2-7; 8 positions match TRBD1. Germline loops: CDR1 LNHDA, CDR2 SQIVND (reference sequence). The V gene end was trimmed by 2 bases and the J gene end by 3 bases; junction bases not matched to a gene: 6. The CDR3 runs to 15 residues. The CDR3 nucleotides read TGTGCCAGTAGTATATCCGGGACAGGACACTACGAGCAGTACTTC. It is translated as CASSISGTGHYEQYF.

This clone appeared a few times. The rearrangement joins TRBV6-1 to TRBJ1-5; possibly TRBD1 for D (5 bases). Trimming cost V 1 base and J 4 bases, with 17 bases left between them. From germline, CDR1 is MNHNS and CDR2 SASEGT. The CDR3 is made up of 17 amino acids. The CDR3 nucleotides are TGTGCCAGCAGTGAAGGTTTACGGGGACTAGCTAATCAGCCCCAGCATTTT. It specifies CASSEGLRGLANQPQHF.

This clone is deemed medium-sized. The rearrangement joins TRBV15 to TRBJ2-5; no reliable D call. V was shortened by 0 bases and J by 2 bases, with 7 bases between the two germline ends. In germline, CDR1 is LNHNV, CDR2 YYDKDF (reference sequence). The CDR3 loop spans 14 amino acids. The CDR3 region is CATSRDQLQETQYF. The CDR3 coding sequence is TGTGCCACCAGCAGAGATCAACTGCAAGAGACCCAGTACTTC.

By sample share, this clone is medium-sized (0.01 to 0.1%). This chain uses TRBV11-3 with TRBJ2-7, with TRBD1 as a possible D gene (6 bases). Per the germline V gene, CDR1 is SGHNT and CDR2 is YENEEA. The CDR3 totals 14 residues. The V end was cut by 5 bases, the J end by 0 bases, with 11 bases between. CDR3 loop: CASSPDSYSYEQYF. The CDR3 bases are TGTGCCAGCAGCCCGGACAGCTACTCCTACGAGCAGTACTTC.

This clone was counted ten times or more. V and J are TRBV2 and TRBJ1-1; 7 nucleotides match TRBD1. Per germline, CDR1 SNHLY and CDR2 FYNNEI. J gave up 3 bases and V 6 bases, and 7 bases lay outside the gene matches. The CDR3 is 14 amino acids. CDR3 amino acids: CASSSTGYDTEAFF. The CDR3 DNA reads as TGTGCCAGCAGCTCGACAGGGTACGACACTGAAGCTTTCTTT.

J is TRBJ1-1 and V is TRBV10-1, with D possibly being TRBD1 (6 bases). CDR3 size: 11 residues. The germline V and J ends were trimmed by 3 bases and 9 bases, with 8 bases remaining between them. Germline V lookup: CDR1 WNHNN, CDR2 SYGVQD (reference sequence). CDR3 protein: CASSDQGKAFF. CDR3 nucleotide sequence: TGCGCCAGCAGTGATCAGGGGAAAGCTTTCTTT.

This rearrangement joins TRBV14 to TRBJ2-3; no definite D call. Germline V CDR1 and CDR2: SGHDN, FVKESK. The CDR3 is 12 amino acids. Between the trimmed V and J ends, which lost 4 bases and 2 bases, there was a span of 4 bases. The CDR3 nucleotides are TGTGCCAGCAGCCTTCTCACAGATACGCAGTATTTT. This encodes CASSLLTDTQYF.

The chain links TRBV18 to TRBJ2-1, with 10 positions matching TRBD2. V gave up 3 bases and J gave up 5 bases; unmatched junction bases: 7. Looked up from germline, CDR1 is KGHSH and CDR2 is LQKENI. This CDR3 has 16 residues. CDR3 region: CASSPSSGSRNNEQFF. The DNA of the CDR3 is TGTGCCAGCTCACCGTCTAGCGGGAGCCGGAACAATGAGCAGTTCTTC.

This clone appeared a few times. CDR3 sequence: CASSRQAHVSTDTQYF. The DNA for the CDR3 is TGTGCCAGCAGCAGACAGGCTCACGTATCCACAGATACGCAGTATTTT. V is TRBV28 and J is TRBJ2-3; D perhaps matches TRBD1 (6 bases). CDR1 MDHEN and CDR2 SYDVKM come from the germline V gene. This CDR3 region has 16 residues. V was pared by 6 bases and J by 2 bases, with 18 bases between. Variable domain in full (rest from reference TRBV28 and TRBJ2-3): DVKVTQSSRYLVKRTGEKVFLECVQDMDHENMFWYRQDPGLGLRLIYFSYDVKMKEKGDIPEGYSVSREKKERFSLILESASTNQTSMYLCASSRQAHVSTDTQYFGPGTRLTVL.

This clone was detected a few times. The chain links TRBV7-5 to TRBJ1-4; the table's D call TRBD1 went unverified against the DNA. TRBV7-5 is a pseudogene segment. The CDR3 runs 16 residues. The CDR3, as DNA: TGTGCCAGCAGCTCCTATACCGGGACAGTGACCGAAAAACTGTTTTTT. Translated, it gives CASSSYTGTVTEKLFF.

The chain carries TRBV30 and TRBJ1-3; 10 positions agree with TRBD1. J was trimmed by 1 base and V by 2 bases; bases with no gene match: 11. This CDR3 spans 18 amino acids. CDR1 is GTSNPN, CDR2 SVGIG, per germline (reference sequence). CDR3 nucleotide sequence: TGTGCCTGGAGTCGGTTAGGACAGGGGGTTTGGTCTGGAAACACCATATATTTT. Its protein product is CAWSRLGQGVWSGNTIYF.

The chain carries TRBV7-5 and TRBJ1-4; TRBD1, the table's D call, lacks a check against the DNA. TRBV7-5 is described as a pseudogene. The CDR3 extends over 16 amino acids. The CDR3 bases are TGTGCCAGCAGTACCCAGGCAGGTCCAACTAATGAAAAACTGTTTTTT. Its protein is CASSTQAGPTNEKLFF.

A few counts support this clone. The rearrangement joins TRBV29-1 to TRBJ2-7; 8 bases match TRBD1. Per the germline V gene, CDR1 is SQVTM and CDR2 is ANQGSEA. CDR3 size: 13 residues. The ends lost 4 bases at V and 1 base at J; junction bases unmatched: 3. CDR3 amino acids: CSVGNRGSYEQYF. The CDR3 DNA is TGCAGCGTTGGAAACAGGGGGTCCTACGAGCAGTACTTC.

The chain carries TRBV19 and TRBJ2-4; D may be TRBD1 (6 bases). CDR3 length equals 16 residues. Between the trimmed V and J ends, which lost 5 bases and 0 bases, there was a span of 14 bases. Germline V gene sequence: CDR1 LNHDA, CDR2 SQIVND (reference sequence). The CDR3 protein is CASSPWDTLAKNIQYF. In DNA, the CDR3 is TGTGCCAGTAGTCCCTGGGACACCCTAGCCAAAAACATTCAGTACTTC.

This clone is medium-sized in the sample. The chain combines TRBV29-1 with TRBJ1-2; TRBD1 aligns across 7 bases. CDR3 length: 12 residues. The V gene end was trimmed by 6 bases and the J gene end by 6 bases; junction bases not matched to a gene: 7. Germline loops: CDR1 SQVTM, CDR2 ANQGSEA. CDR3 residues: CSVVRDSNGYTF. CDR3 sequence (DNA): TGCAGCGTGGTCCGGGACAGCAATGGCTACACCTTC.

In its sample, this clone was seen a few times. The chain links TRBV29-1 to TRBJ1-1; 8 nucleotides line up with TRBD1. Unmatched junction bases numbered 6, after V lost 3 bases and J lost 3 bases. CDR3 size: 14 residues. Per germline, CDR1 SQVTM and CDR2 ANQGSEA. The CDR3 coding sequence is TGCAGCGTTGATTCAGGGGGCAGCTACACTGAAGCTTTCTTT. Protein sequence: CSVDSGGSYTEAFF.

The chain combines TRBV28 with TRBJ2-7; 8 bases agree with TRBD1. This CDR3 contains 18 residues. CDR1 MDHEN and CDR2 SYDVKM come from the germline V gene. Trimming at V came to 4 bases and at J to 3 bases, leaving 17 bases not matched to a gene. This CDR3 reads CASSYYRTGLGTNYEQYF. CDR3 bases: TGTGCCAGCAGTTACTATCGGACAGGGTTAGGTACAAACTACGAGCAGTACTTC.

CDR3 DNA sequence: TGCGCCAGCAGCCCGGGACAGCTCGAGCAGTACTTC. Translated: CASSPGQLEQYF. The rearrangement uses TRBV1 and TRBJ2-7; the listed D gene, TRBD1, was not tested against the DNA. TRBV1 is shown as a pseudogene. There are 12 residues in the CDR3.

This clone has just a few counts. The chain uses TRBV7-5 and TRBJ2-3; the table's D call of TRBD1 was not tested on the DNA. TRBV7-5 is classified as a pseudogene. The CDR3 sequence is 15 residues long. CDR3 DNA sequence: TGTGCCAGCAGCTTAGCGCGGACACCTACAGATACGCAGTATTTT. This translates into CASSLARTPTDTQYF.

This clone was seen only a few times. The CDR3 DNA reads as TGTGCCTGGAGTGTACTTCAGGGAGACGCTTTCTTT. It yields the protein CAWSVLQGDAFF. The V gene is TRBV30, the J gene TRBJ1-1, with D possibly being TRBD1 (5 bases). CDR3 size: 12 residues. Deletions cut 0 bases from V and 11 bases from J, with 13 bases between. Germline CDR1 reads GTSNPN; CDR2 reads SVGIG (reference sequence).

The rearrangement links TRBV15 to TRBJ2-5, with 11 bases fitting TRBD1. With V trimmed by 3 bases and J by 5 bases, 2 bases remained unmatched. Germline V gene lookup returns CDR1 LNHNV and CDR2 YYDKDF (reference sequence). This CDR3 spans 14 amino acids. CDR3 region: CATSRDRGRETQYF. The CDR3 nucleotides are TGTGCCACCAGCAGGGACAGGGGGCGTGAGACCCAGTACTTC.

The V call is TRBV19, the J call TRBJ2-5; a weak D match, TRBD2 (6 bases). The ends were cut back, 1 base at V and 4 bases at J, with 16 bases in the middle. This CDR3 spans 16 amino acids. CDR1 is LNHDA and CDR2 is SQIVND in the germline V gene (reference sequence). CDR3 protein: CASSIGPSVVGETQYF. CDR3 nucleotides: TGTGCCAGTAGTATAGGGCCTAGCGTAGTGGGAGAGACCCAGTACTTC.

This clone was observed a few times. J is TRBJ1-2 and V is TRBV28; a possible D gene is TRBD1 (5 bases). Germline V CDR1 and CDR2: MDHEN, SYDVKM. The V and J ends lost 6 bases and 0 bases respectively, with 14 bases between them. This CDR3 spans 15 amino acids. CDR3 DNA sequence: TGTGCCAGCAGGACTAAGGGGTTAACTAACTATGGCTACACCTTC. The encoded protein is CASRTKGLTNYGYTF.

This chain uses TRBV5-1 with TRBJ1-1; no clear D gene. Per the germline V gene, CDR1 is SGHRS and CDR2 is YFSETQ. The CDR3 sequence is 14 residues long. Trimming left V 4 bases short and J 3 bases short, with 13 bases between. CDR3 amino acids: CASSRQVQDTEAFF. CDR3 DNA sequence: TGCGCCAGCAGCCGTCAGGTTCAAGACACTGAAGCTTTCTTT.

In this sample, this clone turned up a few times. V usage is TRBV14 and J usage is TRBJ2-1; D is ambiguous. V was pared by 5 bases and J by 11 bases, with 13 bases between. CDR1 and CDR2 from the germline V gene are SGHDN and FVKESK. This CDR3 contains 12 residues. This chain's CDR3 is CASSSASQKQFF. As DNA, the CDR3 is TGTGCCAGCAGCTCGGCAAGTCAGAAGCAGTTCTTC.

This clone has more than one count but fewer than ten. The V call is TRBV6-8, the J call TRBJ1-1; D may be TRBD1 (6 bases). The ends were cut back, 6 bases at V and 5 bases at J, with 16 bases in the middle. CDR1 MNHGY and CDR2 SAAAGT come from the germline V gene. CDR3 size: 14 residues. The CDR3 here is CASSVPGARTEAFF. Here the CDR3 DNA reads TGTGCCAGCAGCGTACCGGGGGCAAGGACTGAAGCTTTCTTT.

The chain employs TRBV28 and TRBJ1-1; no firm D call. This CDR3 region has 13 residues. Deletions cut 5 bases from V and 1 base from J, with 8 bases between. Germline V gene sequence: CDR1 MDHEN, CDR2 SYDVKM. The CDR3 DNA is TGTGCCAGCAGTCCGGTTTCGAACACTGAAGCTTTCTTT. Its protein product is CASSPVSNTEAFF.

The table lists this clone with a few counts. This chain connects TRBV30 to TRBJ1-1, with no clear D. Trimming pared 0 bases from V and 5 bases from J, leaving 16 bases between. The V gene's germline CDR1 is GTSNPN and CDR2 SVGIG (reference sequence). This CDR3 region has 15 residues. CDR3 sequence: CAWSVRAIQKTEAFF. DNA of the CDR3: TGTGCCTGGAGTGTAAGAGCAATACAGAAGACTGAAGCTTTCTTT.

The gene calls are TRBV15 and TRBJ1-2; tentatively, D is TRBD1 (6 bases). Germline V gene data show CDR1 as LNHNV and CDR2 as YYDKDF (reference sequence). V lost 0 bases, J lost 7 bases, and 18 bases lay in between. The CDR3 is 16 residues long. The CDR3 loop reads CATSRDGGLFRGGYTF. The CDR3 bases are TGTGCCACCAGCAGAGATGGGGGGCTATTTCGAGGTGGCTACACCTTC.